This TCR beta chain appears in the sequencing data of a study of blood T cell repertoires in COVID-19. Study context: Sites in the United States, Italy and Spain provided acute and convalescent COVID-19 samples. Nucleic acid was either cDNA or gDNA, and it came from T cells, B-cell-depleted T cells, or PBMCs.

This study enrolled people aged about 18 to 100 from around 26 US geographic areas. Resolution of symptoms, clearance, or two negative PCRs was present in recovered Cohort 3 donors. The CDR3 has 15 amino acids. Germline assignment: CDR1 MDHEN and CDR2 SYDVKM. The V gene lost 3 bases and the J gene lost 6 bases, with 12 bases spanning the gap. The table came from immunoSEQ multiplex PCR; TCRdb's copy has only in-frame clones and leaves some out. The sample comprises 150,000 to 200,000 clones, just over 85% of which are singletons, and roughly 8.9% rests with the top ten. This clone was picked up one time.

The rearrangement joins TRBV28 to TRBJ1-6; D remains unclear. Sequences were obtained from PBMCs or T cells enriched from blood (not recorded which). The TCR sequence derives from a woman aged 18-35 years who had recovered from COVID-19. In DNA, the CDR3 is TGTGCCAGCAGTTTCTCTCAGTTGTTTAATTCACCCCTCCACTTT. This translates into CASSFSQLFNSPLHF.